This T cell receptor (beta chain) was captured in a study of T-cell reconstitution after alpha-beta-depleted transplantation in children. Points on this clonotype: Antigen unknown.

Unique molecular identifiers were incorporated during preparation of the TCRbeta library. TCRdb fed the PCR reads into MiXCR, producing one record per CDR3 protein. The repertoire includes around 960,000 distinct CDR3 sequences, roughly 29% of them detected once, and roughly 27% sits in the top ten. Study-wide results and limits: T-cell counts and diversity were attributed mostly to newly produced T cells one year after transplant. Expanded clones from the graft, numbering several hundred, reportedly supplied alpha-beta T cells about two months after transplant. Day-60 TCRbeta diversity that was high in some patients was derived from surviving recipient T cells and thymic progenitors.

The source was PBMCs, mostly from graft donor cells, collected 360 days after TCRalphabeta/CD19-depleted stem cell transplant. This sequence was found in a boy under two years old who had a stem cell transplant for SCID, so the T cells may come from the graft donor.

CDR3 nucleotide sequence: TGTGCCACCAGCCCGGGGGTTGGGTCAGATACGCAGTATTTT. Its translation is CATSPGVGSDTQYF. The genes are TRBV15 and TRBJ2-3; a weak D match, TRBD2 (6 bases). V lost 5 bases and J lost 4, with 13 bases in between. The germline CDR1 and CDR2 sequences are LNHNV and YYDKDF (reference sequence). This CDR3 comprises 14 residues.